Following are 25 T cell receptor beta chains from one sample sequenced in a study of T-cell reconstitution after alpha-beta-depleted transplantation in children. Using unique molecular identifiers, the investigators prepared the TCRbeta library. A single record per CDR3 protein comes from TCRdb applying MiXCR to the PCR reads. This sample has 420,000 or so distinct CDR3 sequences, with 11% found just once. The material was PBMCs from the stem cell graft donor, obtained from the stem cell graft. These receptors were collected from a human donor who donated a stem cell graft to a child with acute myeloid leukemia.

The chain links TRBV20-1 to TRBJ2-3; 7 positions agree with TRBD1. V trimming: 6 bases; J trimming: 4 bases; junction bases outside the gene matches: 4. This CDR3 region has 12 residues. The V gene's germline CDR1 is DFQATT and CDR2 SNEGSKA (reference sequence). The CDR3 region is CSAATGPDTQYF. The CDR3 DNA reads TGCAGTGCCGCGACAGGGCCAGATACGCAGTATTTT.

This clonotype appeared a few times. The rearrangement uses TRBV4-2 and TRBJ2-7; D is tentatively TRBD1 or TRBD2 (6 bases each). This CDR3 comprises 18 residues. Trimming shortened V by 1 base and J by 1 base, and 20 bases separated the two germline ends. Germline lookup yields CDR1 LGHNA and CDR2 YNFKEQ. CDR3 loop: CASSQALGAGTRSYEQYF. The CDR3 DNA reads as TGTGCCAGCAGCCAAGCCCTGGGGGCCGGGACTCGGTCCTACGAGCAGTACTTC.

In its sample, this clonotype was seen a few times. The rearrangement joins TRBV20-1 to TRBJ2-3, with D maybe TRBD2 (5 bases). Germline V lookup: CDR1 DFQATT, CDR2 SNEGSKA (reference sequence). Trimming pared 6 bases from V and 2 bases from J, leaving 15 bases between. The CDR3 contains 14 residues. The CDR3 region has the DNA TGCAGTGCCCCGGGGAGCGGACTCACAGATACGCAGTATTTT. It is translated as CSAPGSGLTDTQYF.

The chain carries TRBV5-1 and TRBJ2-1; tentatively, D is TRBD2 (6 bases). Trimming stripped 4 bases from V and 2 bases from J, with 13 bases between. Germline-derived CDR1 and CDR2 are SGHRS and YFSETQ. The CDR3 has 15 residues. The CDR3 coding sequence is TGCGCCAGCAGCGGAAGACTAGGGACCTACAATGAGCAGTTCTTC. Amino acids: CASSGRLGTYNEQFF.

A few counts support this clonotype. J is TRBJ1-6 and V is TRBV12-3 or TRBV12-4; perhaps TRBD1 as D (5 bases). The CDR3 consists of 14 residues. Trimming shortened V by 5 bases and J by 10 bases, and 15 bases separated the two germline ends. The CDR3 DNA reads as TGTGCCAGCAGTCTCAGGGAGGTCGGATCACCCCTCCACTTT. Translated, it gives CASSLREVGSPLHF.

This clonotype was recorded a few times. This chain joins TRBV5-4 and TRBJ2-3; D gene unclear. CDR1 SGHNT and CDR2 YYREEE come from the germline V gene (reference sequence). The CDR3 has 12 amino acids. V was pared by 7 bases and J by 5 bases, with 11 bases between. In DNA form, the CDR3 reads TGTGCCAGCCGACTTTGGCGAGATACGCAGTATTTT. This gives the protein CASRLWRDTQYF.

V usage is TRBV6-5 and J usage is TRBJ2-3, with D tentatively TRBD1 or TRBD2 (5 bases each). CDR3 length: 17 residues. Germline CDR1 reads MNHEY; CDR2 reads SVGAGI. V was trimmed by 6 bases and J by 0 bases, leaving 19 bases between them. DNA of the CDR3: TGTGCCAGCAGCCGCTTCTCCGGGACCGGAAGCACAGATACGCAGTATTTT. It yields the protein CASSRFSGTGSTDTQYF.

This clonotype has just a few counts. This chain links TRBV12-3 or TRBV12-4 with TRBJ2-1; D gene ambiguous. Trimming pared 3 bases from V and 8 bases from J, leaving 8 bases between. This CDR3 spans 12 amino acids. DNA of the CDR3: TGTGCCAGCAGTTTGAACAACCATGAGCAGTTCTTC. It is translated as CASSLNNHEQFF.

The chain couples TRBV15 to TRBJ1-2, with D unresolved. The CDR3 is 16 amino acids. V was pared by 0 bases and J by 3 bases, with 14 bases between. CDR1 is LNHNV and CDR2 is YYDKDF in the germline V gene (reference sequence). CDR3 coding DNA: TGTGCCACCAGCAGAGATCTTGGATCTATGGACTATGGCTACACCTTC. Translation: CATSRDLGSMDYGYTF.

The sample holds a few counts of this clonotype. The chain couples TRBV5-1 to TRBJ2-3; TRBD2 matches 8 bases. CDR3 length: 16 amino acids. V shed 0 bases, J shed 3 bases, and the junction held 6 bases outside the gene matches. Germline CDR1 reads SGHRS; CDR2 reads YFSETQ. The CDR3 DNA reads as TGCGCCAGCAGCTTGGCCTTAGCGGGGCCGACAGATACGCAGTATTTT. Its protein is CASSLALAGPTDTQYF.

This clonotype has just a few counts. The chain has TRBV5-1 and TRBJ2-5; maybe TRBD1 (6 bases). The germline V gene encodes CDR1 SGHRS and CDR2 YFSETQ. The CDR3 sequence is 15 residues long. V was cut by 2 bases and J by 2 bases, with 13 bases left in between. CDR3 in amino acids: CASSFSAGTQETQYF. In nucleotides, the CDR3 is TGCGCCAGCAGCTTCTCGGCAGGGACACAAGAGACCCAGTACTTC.

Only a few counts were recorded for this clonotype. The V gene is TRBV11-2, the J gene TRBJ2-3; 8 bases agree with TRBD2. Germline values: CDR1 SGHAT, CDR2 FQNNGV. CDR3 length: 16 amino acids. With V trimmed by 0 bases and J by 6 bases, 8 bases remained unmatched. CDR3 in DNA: TGTGCCAGCAGCTTAGATCCGGGAGGGGGAAGGGATACGCAGTATTTT. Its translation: CASSLDPGGGRDTQYF.

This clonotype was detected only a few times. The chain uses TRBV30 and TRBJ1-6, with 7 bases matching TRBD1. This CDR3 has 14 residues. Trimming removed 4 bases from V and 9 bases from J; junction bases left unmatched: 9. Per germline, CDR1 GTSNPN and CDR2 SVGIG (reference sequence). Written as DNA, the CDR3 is TGTGCCTGGACAGGGACAGCGTCCCTTTCACCCCTCCACTTT. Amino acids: CAWTGTASLSPLHF.

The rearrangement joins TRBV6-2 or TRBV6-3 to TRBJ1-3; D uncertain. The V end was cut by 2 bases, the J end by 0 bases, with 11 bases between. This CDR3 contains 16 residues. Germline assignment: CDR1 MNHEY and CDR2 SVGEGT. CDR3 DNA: TGTGCCAGCAGTTACCCCAGGAGCCCCTCTGGAAACACCATATATTTT. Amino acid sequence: CASSYPRSPSGNTIYF.

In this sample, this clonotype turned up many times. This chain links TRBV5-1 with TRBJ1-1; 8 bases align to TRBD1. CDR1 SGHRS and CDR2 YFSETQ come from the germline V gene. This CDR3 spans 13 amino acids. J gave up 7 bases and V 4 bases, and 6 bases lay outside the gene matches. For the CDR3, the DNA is TGCGCCAGCAGCACCGGACAGGGCGGTGAAGCTTTCTTT. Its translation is CASSTGQGGEAFF.

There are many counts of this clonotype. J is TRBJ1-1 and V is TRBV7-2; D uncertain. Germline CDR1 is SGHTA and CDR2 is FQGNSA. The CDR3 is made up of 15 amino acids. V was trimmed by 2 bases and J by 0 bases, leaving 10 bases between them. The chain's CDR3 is CASSLSPGMNTEAFF. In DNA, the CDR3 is TGTGCCAGCAGCTTATCTCCCGGCATGAACACTGAAGCTTTCTTT. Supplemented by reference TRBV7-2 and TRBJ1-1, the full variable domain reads GAGVSQSPSNKVTEKGKDVELRCDPISGHTALYWYRQSLGQGLEFLIYFQGNSAPDKSGLPSDRFSAERTGGSVSTLTIQRTQQEDSAVYLCASSLSPGMNTEAFFGQGTRLTVV.

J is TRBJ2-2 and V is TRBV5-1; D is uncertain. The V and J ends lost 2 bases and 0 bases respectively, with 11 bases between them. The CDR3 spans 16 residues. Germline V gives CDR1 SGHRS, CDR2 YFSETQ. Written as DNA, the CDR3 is TGCGCCAGCAGCTTTTGGGCCACGTCGAACACCGGGGAGCTGTTTTTT. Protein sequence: CASSFWATSNTGELFF.

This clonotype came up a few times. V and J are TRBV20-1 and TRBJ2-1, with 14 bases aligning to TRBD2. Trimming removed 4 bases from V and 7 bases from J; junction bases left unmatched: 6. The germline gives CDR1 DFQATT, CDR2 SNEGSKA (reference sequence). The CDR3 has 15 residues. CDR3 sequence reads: CSATPGLAGVNEQFF. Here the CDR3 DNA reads TGCAGTGCTACACCGGGACTAGCGGGGGTTAATGAGCAGTTCTTC.

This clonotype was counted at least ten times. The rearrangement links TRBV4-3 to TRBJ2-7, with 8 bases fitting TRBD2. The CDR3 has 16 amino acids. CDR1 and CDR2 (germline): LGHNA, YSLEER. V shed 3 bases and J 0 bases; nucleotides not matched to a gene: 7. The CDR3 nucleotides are TGCGCCAGCAGCCAGGGAGGACTAGCCGGCTCCTACGAGCAGTACTTC. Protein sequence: CASSQGGLAGSYEQYF.

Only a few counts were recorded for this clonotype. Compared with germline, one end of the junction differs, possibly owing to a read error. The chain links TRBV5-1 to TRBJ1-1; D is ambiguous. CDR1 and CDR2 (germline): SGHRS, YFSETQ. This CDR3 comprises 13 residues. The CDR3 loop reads CASSLEGNPEAFF. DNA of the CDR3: TGCGCCAGCAGCTTGGAAGGGAACCCTGAAGCTTTCTTT.

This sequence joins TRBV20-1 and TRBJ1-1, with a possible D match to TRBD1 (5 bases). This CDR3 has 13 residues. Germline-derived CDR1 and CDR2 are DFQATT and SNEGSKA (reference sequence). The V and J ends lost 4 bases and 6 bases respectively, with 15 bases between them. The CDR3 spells CSAKRGGNSEAFF. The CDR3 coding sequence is TGCAGTGCTAAACGCGGGGGGAATTCTGAAGCTTTCTTT.

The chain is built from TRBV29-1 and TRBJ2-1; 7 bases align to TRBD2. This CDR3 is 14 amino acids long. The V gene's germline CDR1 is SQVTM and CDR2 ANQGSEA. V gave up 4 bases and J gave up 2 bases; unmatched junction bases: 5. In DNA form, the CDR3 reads TGCAGCGTTGTGGGGACTACTACCTACAATGAGCAGTTCTTC. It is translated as CSVVGTTTYNEQFF.

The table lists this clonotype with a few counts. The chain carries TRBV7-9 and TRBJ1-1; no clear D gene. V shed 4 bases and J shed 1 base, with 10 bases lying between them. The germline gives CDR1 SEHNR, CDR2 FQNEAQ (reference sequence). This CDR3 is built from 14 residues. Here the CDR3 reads CASSSAVGNTEAFF. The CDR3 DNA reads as TGTGCCAGCAGCTCGGCGGTAGGGAACACTGAAGCTTTCTTT.

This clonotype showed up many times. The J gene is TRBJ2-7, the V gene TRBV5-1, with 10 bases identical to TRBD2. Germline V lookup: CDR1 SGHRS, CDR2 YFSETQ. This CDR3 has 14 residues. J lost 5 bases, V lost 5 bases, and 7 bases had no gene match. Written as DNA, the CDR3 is TGCGCCAGCAGGCGGAGCGGGGGGGCCGACGAGCAGTACGTC. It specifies CASRRSGGADEQYV.

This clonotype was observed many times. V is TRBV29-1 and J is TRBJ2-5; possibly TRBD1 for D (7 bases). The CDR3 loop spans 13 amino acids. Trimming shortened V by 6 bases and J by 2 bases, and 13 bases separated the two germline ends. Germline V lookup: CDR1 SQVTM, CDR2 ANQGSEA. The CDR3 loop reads CSVRRGQQETQYF. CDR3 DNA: TGCAGCGTCCGGAGGGGACAGCAAGAGACCCAGTACTTC.